One sample yielded the 18 T cell receptor beta chains listed below, sequenced in a study of blood T cell repertoires in COVID-19. The repertoire was sequenced with immunoSEQ multiplex PCR; TCRdb's copy has only in-frame clones and lacks some. The top ten clones hold less than 30% of a sample with about 150,000 clones, about 79% of them seen once. Sequences were obtained from peripheral blood. Receptor source: a woman aged 55-69 years with acute or convalescent COVID-19.

The chain employs TRBV6-5 and TRBJ1-2, with a possible D match to TRBD1 (5 bases). The ends were cut back, 10 bases at V and 8 bases at J, with 14 bases in the middle. CDR1 is MNHEY and CDR2 is SVGAGI in the germline V gene. The CDR3 consists of 11 residues. DNA of the CDR3: TGTGCCACCCGGGGGGGGGACGGCTACACCTTC. Translating gives CATRGGDGYTF.

The rearrangement uses TRBV10-3 and TRBJ2-2; TRBD1 agrees at 9 bases. Trimming removed 1 base from V and 5 bases from J; junction bases left unmatched: 5. CDR3 length: 16 amino acids. Germline loops: CDR1 ENHRY, CDR2 SYGVKD. The CDR3 nucleotides are TGTGCCATCAGTGAGTGGGAAGGACAGGGGACCGGGGAGCTGTTTTTT. Encoded protein: CAISEWEGQGTGELFF.

The chain joins TRBV2 to TRBJ1-1; possible D gene TRBD1, 5 bases. The CDR3 spans 14 residues. The germline V and J ends were trimmed by 5 bases and 6 bases, with 16 bases remaining between them. CDR1 is SNHLY and CDR2 is FYNNEI in the germline V gene. CDR3 protein: CASSSQRLTAEAFF. The CDR3, as DNA: TGTGCCAGCAGTTCACAGAGATTGACAGCTGAAGCTTTCTTT.

J is TRBJ2-5 and V is TRBV15; 8 bases line up with TRBD2. Germline-derived CDR1 and CDR2 are LNHNV and YYDKDF (reference sequence). V was pared by 3 bases and J by 1 base, with 10 bases of the junction left unmatched. This CDR3 comprises 17 residues. CDR3 sequence: CATSRPPGGGAQETQYF. Here the CDR3 DNA reads TGTGCCACCAGCAGGCCACCGGGGGGGGGAGCCCAAGAGACCCAGTACTTC.

The table lists this clone with a count of one. The V gene is TRBV9, the J gene TRBJ1-2; 11 bases agree with TRBD1. The CDR3 spans 16 residues. Germline loops: CDR1 SGDLS, CDR2 YYNGEE. V gave up 4 bases and J gave up 6 bases; unmatched junction bases: 11. The CDR3 loop is CASSSDRGLFLDGYTF. Here the CDR3 DNA reads TGTGCCAGCAGCTCGGACAGGGGGCTATTTTTGGATGGCTACACCTTC.

This clone has a handful of counts. The chain links TRBV5-5 to TRBJ2-2; TRBD2 matches at 11 bases. The V gene end was trimmed by 1 base and the J gene end by 4 bases; junction bases not matched to a gene: 3. Germline lookup yields CDR1 SGHKS and CDR2 YYEKEE (reference sequence). CDR3 length equals 16 residues. DNA of the CDR3: TGTGCCAGCAGCTTGATTAGCGGGGGGGCCACCGGGGAGCTGTTTTTT. It yields the protein CASSLISGGATGELFF. The full variable domain, its missing parts supplied by reference TRBV5-5 and TRBJ2-2, is DAGVTQSPTHLIKTRGQQVTLRCSPISGHKSVSWYQQVLGQGPQFIFQYYEKEERGRGNFPDRFSARQFPNYSSELNVNALLLGDSALYLCASSLISGGATGELFFGEGSRLTVL.

The rearrangement links TRBV30 to TRBJ1-1, with 9 positions matching TRBD1. Losses at the gene ends were 2 bases for V and 1 base for J; bases not matched to a gene: 2. In germline, CDR1 is GTSNPN, CDR2 SVGIG (reference sequence). The CDR3 has 14 amino acids. The CDR3, as DNA: TGTGCCTGGAGTACGGGACAGGGGAACACTGAAGCTTTCTTT. It encodes CAWSTGQGNTEAFF.

The chain is built from TRBV19 and TRBJ2-5; a weak D match, TRBD1 (6 bases). V was clipped by 3 bases and J by 0 bases, with 11 bases between them. This CDR3 is 15 amino acids long. The germline gives CDR1 LNHDA, CDR2 SQIVND (reference sequence). The CDR3 loop reads CASSIGRGDQETQYF. CDR3 DNA: TGTGCCAGTAGTATCGGCAGGGGCGACCAAGAGACCCAGTACTTC.

The genes are TRBV7-2 and TRBJ1-5; no firm D call. Trimming took off 5 bases at V and 9 bases at J, with 11 bases between the two ends. Germline CDR1 and CDR2: SGHTA and FQGNSA. This CDR3 is built from 12 residues. The CDR3 sequence: CASSLYNGPQHF. CDR3 sequence (DNA): TGTGCCAGCAGCCTTTACAATGGGCCCCAGCATTTT.

The chain carries TRBV9 and TRBJ1-3; D may be TRBD1 (5 bases). Germline-derived CDR1 and CDR2 are SGDLS and YYNGEE. CDR3 length: 16 amino acids. Trimming removed 2 bases at V and 0 bases at J, with 12 bases between. DNA of the CDR3: TGTGCCAGCAGCGTCTCAAGGGGCACCTCTGGAAACACCATATATTTT. It is translated as CASSVSRGTSGNTIYF.

This clone was counted once. V is TRBV5-1 and J is TRBJ1-5; the match to TRBD1 covers 7 bases. V dropped 2 bases and J dropped 7; count of bases not matched to a gene: 9. Germline V gives CDR1 SGHRS, CDR2 YFSETQ. The CDR3 extends over 15 amino acids. The CDR3 spells CASSLGGGRGQPQHF. In DNA form, the CDR3 reads TGCGCCAGCAGCTTAGGAGGGGGCAGGGGCCAGCCCCAGCATTTT.

J is TRBJ1-1 and V is TRBV4-2; a weak D match, TRBD1 (6 bases). Deletions cut 8 bases from V and 6 bases from J, with 25 bases between. The CDR3 length is 16 residues. Germline V gene lookup returns CDR1 LGHNA and CDR2 YNFKEQ. DNA for the CDR3: TGTGCCAGCGGGGGGGCAACCGTGGCAACCGTAGCTGAAGCTTTCTTT. Protein sequence: CASGGATVATVAEAFF.

This clone is a singleton in its sample. CDR3 sequence (DNA): TGTGCCAGCAGCCAAGAGGGGGTTTGGGACAGGGGCCTCCGTGGCTACACCTTC. This sequence encodes CASSQEGVWDRGLRGYTF. This sequence joins TRBV4-2 and TRBJ1-2; 10 nucleotides line up with TRBD1. CDR3 size: 18 residues. In germline, CDR1 is LGHNA, CDR2 YNFKEQ. Trimming at V came to 0 bases and at J to 7 bases, leaving 14 bases not matched to a gene.

This clone was recorded once. V and J are TRBV9 and TRBJ1-1; 7 bases agree with TRBD1. Germline values: CDR1 SGDLS, CDR2 YYNGEE. The CDR3 consists of 15 residues. Trimming at V came to 2 bases and at J to 3 bases, leaving 7 bases not matched to a gene. The CDR3 DNA is TGTGCCAGCAGCGTTAGAGGGGGCGCGGACACTGAAGCTTTCTTT. This encodes CASSVRGGADTEAFF.

The V call is TRBV21-1, the J call TRBJ1-2; the table assigns TRBD1, which was not confirmed against the DNA. TRBV21-1 is shown as a pseudogene. CDR3 size: 16 residues. This CDR3 reads CASSKDAGTVNYGYTF. CDR3 DNA: TGTGCCAGCAGCAAAGACGCCGGGACAGTCAACTATGGCTACACCTTC.

The V call is TRBV3-1 (or the pseudogene TRBV3-2), the J call TRBJ2-7; 10 bases align to TRBD2. J was trimmed by 4 bases and V by 3 bases; bases with no gene match: 3. This CDR3 spans 14 amino acids. CDR1 is LGHDT and CDR2 is YNNKEL in the germline V gene (reference sequence). The CDR3 here is CASSQGLALYEQYV. CDR3 bases: TGTGCCAGCAGCCAGGGACTAGCGCTATACGAGCAGTACGTC.

The rearrangement joins TRBV6-6 to TRBJ1-2; a weak D match, TRBD1 (5 bases). The V end was cut by 0 bases, the J end by 1 base, with 9 bases between. This CDR3 has 15 amino acids. Looked up from germline, CDR1 is MNHNY and CDR2 is SVGAGI (reference sequence). In DNA form, the CDR3 reads TGTGCCAGCAGTTACTCGGCAGGGCGTAACTATGGCTACACCTTC. It codes for CASSYSAGRNYGYTF.

The chain uses TRBV5-1 and TRBJ2-2; no firm D call. Germline-derived CDR1 and CDR2 are SGHRS and YFSETQ. V lost 3 bases to trimming and J lost 3 bases, with 9 bases between them. The CDR3 length is 14 residues. The DNA of the CDR3 is TGCGCCAGCAGCTCGGTTCGAGACACCGGGGAGCTGTTTTTT. This gives the protein CASSSVRDTGELFF.